Presented here are 32 T cell receptor beta chains from one specimen sequenced in a study of metastatic and nonmetastatic thyroid tumors (dated by TCRdb to the early 2020s). The library was produced with PCR. TCRdb records Illumina HiSeq 4000 as the sequencer. TCRdb cleaned the public reads at Q25 with fastp, built clones with MiXCR and kept in-frame beta chains. The sample table contains some 93,000 clones; only one count was recorded for about 12% of them. Over 9% of the sample comes from the top ten. No patient had received any treatment before thyroid surgery. The sample was blood. Source of these receptors: a female donor with papillary thyroid cancer or a benign thyroid nodule (not recorded which). Some clones in this sample may be carry-over from other donors' samples.

This clone was recorded at least ten times. V gene TRBV20-1 combines with J gene TRBJ1-3, with 7 bases matching TRBD1. The CDR3 covers 16 residues. Germline CDR1 reads DFQATT; CDR2 reads SNEGSKA (reference sequence). Trimming took 5 bases from V and 2 from J; bases not matched to a gene: 12. The CDR3 loop is CSAPTRQGSAGNTIYF. CDR3 bases: TGCAGTGCTCCAACCCGACAGGGCTCCGCTGGAAACACCATATATTTT.

This clone has a count of ten or more. The chain couples TRBV7-2 to TRBJ2-7; D possibly corresponds to TRBD1 (6 bases). Germline CDR1 and CDR2: SGHTA and FQGNSA. This CDR3 spans 13 amino acids. V dropped 6 bases and J dropped 4 bases, with 13 bases sitting between them. CDR3 residues: CASSWTVQYEQYF. For the CDR3, the DNA is TGTGCCAGCAGTTGGACAGTGCAATACGAGCAGTACTTC.

This chain connects TRBV30 to TRBJ1-5; D gene unclear. This CDR3 region has 14 residues. From germline, CDR1 is GTSNPN and CDR2 SVGIG (reference sequence). Between the trimmed V and J ends, which lost 5 bases and 0 bases, there was a span of 11 bases. This CDR3 reads CAWGRGLSNQPQHF. CDR3 bases: TGTGCCTGGGGTCGTGGACTTAGCAATCAGCCCCAGCATTTT.

V and J are TRBV20-1 and TRBJ2-7, with 7 positions matching TRBD2. J was trimmed by 5 bases and V by 4 bases; bases with no gene match: 20. Germline V gene data show CDR1 as DFQATT and CDR2 as SNEGSKA (reference sequence). The CDR3 consists of 17 residues. The CDR3: CSAIDRTSVRAGHEQYF. The DNA of the CDR3 is TGCAGTGCTATAGATCGTACTAGCGTGAGGGCCGGGCACGAGCAGTACTTC.

Regarding this clone: Since a much larger clone is just one base distant, this may be a read error. The rearrangement links TRBV6-2 or TRBV6-3 to TRBJ2-6; TRBD1 or TRBD2 may be the D gene (6 bases each). Germline CDR1 is MNHEY and CDR2 is SVGEGT. The CDR3 has 15 amino acids. The DNA of the CDR3 is TGTGCCAGCAGTTACGGCAGGACGGGGGCCAACGTCCTGGCTTTC. As protein: CASSYGRTGANVLAF.

This clone has a count of ten or more. This chain joins TRBV30 and TRBJ2-2; TRBD2 is a possible D gene (7 bases). Trimming removed 2 bases from V and 6 bases from J, with 13 bases in between. Germline values: CDR1 GTSNPN, CDR2 SVGIG (reference sequence). This CDR3 comprises 14 residues. Written as DNA, the CDR3 is TGTGCCTGGAGTAGAGGGGGGGGAGCCGGGGAGCTGTTTTTT. It encodes CAWSRGGGAGELFF.

This clone was counted many times. The chain is built from TRBV19 and TRBJ1-1, with 8 positions matching TRBD1. Trimming removed 3 bases from V and 4 bases from J; junction bases left unmatched: 4. The CDR3 is made up of 14 amino acids. In germline, CDR1 is LNHDA, CDR2 SQIVND (reference sequence). CDR3 DNA: TGTGCCAGTAGTATGGACAGGGACGCCACTGAAGCTTTCTTT. Translated, it gives CASSMDRDATEAFF.

This clone was seen repeatedly, ten times or more. This chain connects TRBV12-3 or TRBV12-4 to TRBJ2-5; 12 bases line up with TRBD2. This CDR3 has 16 residues. V lost 2 bases, J lost 4 bases, and 5 bases stayed unmatched. The CDR3 reads CASSLLAGGPRETQYF. In DNA form, the CDR3 reads TGTGCCAGCAGTTTACTAGCGGGAGGGCCTCGAGAGACCCAGTACTTC.

As for this clone: Just one base apart from a much larger clone, this may be a read error. CDR3 nucleotides: TGCAGTACTTCCGACAGTGCCCAGCCCCAGCATTTT. It specifies CSTSDSAQPQHF. V usage is TRBV20-1 and J usage is TRBJ1-5; tentative D call: TRBD1 (5 bases). V lost 8 bases and J 7 bases, leaving 15 bases between the germline ends. CDR1 is DFQATT, CDR2 SNEGSKA, per germline (reference sequence). The CDR3 is 12 amino acids.

This sequence joins TRBV7-2 and TRBJ1-5; D gene uncertain. V was pared by 11 bases and J by 2 bases, with 13 bases between. In germline, CDR1 is SGHTA, CDR2 FQGNSA. The length of the CDR3 is 13 residues. CDR3 in DNA: TGTGCCTGCATTAAGGCGGGCAATCAGCCCCAGCATTTT. Encoded protein: CACIKAGNQPQHF.

There are many counts of this clone. The genes are TRBV20-1 and TRBJ2-3; D might be TRBD1 (5 bases). Looked up from germline, CDR1 is DFQATT and CDR2 is SNEGSKA (reference sequence). The CDR3 covers 15 residues. The germline V and J ends were trimmed by 6 bases and 0 bases, with 16 bases remaining between them. This chain's CDR3 is CSAQGHPASTDTQYF. CDR3 DNA sequence: TGCAGTGCCCAGGGTCACCCTGCTAGCACAGATACGCAGTATTTT.

In this sample, this clone turned up a few times. The V and J genes are TRBV27 and TRBJ2-7; D may correspond to TRBD1 or TRBD2 (6 bases each). Trimming cost V 4 bases and J 6 bases, with 16 bases left between them. The CDR3 loop spans 14 amino acids. Germline V gene lookup returns CDR1 MNHEY and CDR2 SMNVEV (reference sequence). CDR3 nucleotides: TGTGCCAGCAGTTCAGGGGTCCGGGGAGGCGAGCAGTACTTC. This encodes CASSSGVRGGEQYF.

This clone appeared many times. V and J are TRBV11-1 and TRBJ2-2, with D possibly being TRBD1 (6 bases). The CDR3 is made up of 15 amino acids. CDR1 is SGHAT and CDR2 is FQDESV in the germline V gene (reference sequence). The V gene lost 3 bases and the J gene lost 5 bases, with 13 bases spanning the gap. This CDR3 reads CASSLLQGKTGELFF. CDR3 DNA: TGTGCCAGCAGCTTGTTACAGGGAAAAACCGGGGAGCTGTTTTTT. Variable domain in full (rest from reference TRBV11-1 and TRBJ2-2): EAEVAQSPRYKITEKSQAVAFWCDPISGHATLYWYRQILGQGPELLVQFQDESVVDDSQLPKDRFSAERLKGVDSTLKIQPAELGDSAMYLCASSLLQGKTGELFFGEGSRLTVL.

This clone was seen at least ten times. The V call is TRBV19, the J call TRBJ2-1; perhaps TRBD1 as D (6 bases). The V end lost 2 bases, the J end lost 3 bases, and 11 bases lay between the germline ends. Germline V lookup: CDR1 LNHDA, CDR2 SQIVND (reference sequence). The CDR3 totals 15 residues. The CDR3 nucleotides are TGTGCCAGTAGTATAACCGGGACACGCTACAATGAGCAGTTCTTC. Encoded protein: CASSITGTRYNEQFF.

This clone came up once. The chain recombines TRBV5-8 with TRBJ1-5, with 7 bases aligning to TRBD1. Germline-derived CDR1 and CDR2 are SGHTS and YDEGEE. This CDR3 spans 14 amino acids. V gave up 0 bases and J gave up 6 bases; unmatched junction bases: 3. The CDR3 nucleotides are TGTGCCAGCAGCTTGGGGACAGGCCCTCAGCCCCAGCATTTT. It is translated as CASSLGTGPQPQHF.

The sample holds many counts of this clone. This chain joins TRBV7-9 and TRBJ2-5, with 11 bases fitting TRBD2. CDR1 and CDR2 (germline): SEHNR, FQNEAQ (reference sequence). J was trimmed by 5 bases and V by 2 bases; bases with no gene match: 7. The CDR3 contains 16 residues. The CDR3 DNA sequence: TGTGCCAGCAGCTTAACTAGCGGGAGAAGTTTGGAGACCCAGTACTTC. Translated: CASSLTSGRSLETQYF.

This clone turned up a few times. This clone may be a read error of a much larger clone one base away. This same CDR3 is encoded by further DNA sequences in the sample. The chain combines TRBV5-1 with TRBJ2-6; D is perhaps TRBD1 (5 bases). The CDR3 totals 14 residues. Germline values: CDR1 SGHRS, CDR2 YFSETQ. The CDR3 spells CASSREAGANVLTF. CDR3 DNA: TGCGCCAGCAGCCGCGAGGCTGGGGCCAACGTCCTGACCTTC.

This clone was seen many times. V is TRBV20-1 and J is TRBJ1-3; the D is unclear. The germline gives CDR1 DFQATT, CDR2 SNEGSKA (reference sequence). Trimming took 5 bases from V and 3 from J, leaving 14 bases between them. The CDR3 length is 14 residues. CDR3 sequence reads: CSALRREGGNTIYF. The CDR3 region has the DNA TGCAGTGCTCTTCGACGAGAGGGTGGAAACACCATATATTTT.

This clone was detected a few times. This chain joins TRBV27 and TRBJ2-7, with D tentatively TRBD2 (6 bases). The CDR3 totals 15 residues. Germline lookup yields CDR1 MNHEY and CDR2 SMNVEV (reference sequence). V was clipped by 6 bases and J by 2 bases, with 17 bases between them. The CDR3 sequence: CASSQSGTGPYEQYF. The DNA for the CDR3 is TGTGCCAGCAGCCAATCGGGGACTGGTCCCTACGAGCAGTACTTC.

CDR3 in amino acids: CASSLRTGVVIGELFF. The CDR3 DNA follows: TGTGCCAGCAGCTTGCGGACAGGGGTAGTTATCGGGGAGCTGTTTTTT. The V call is TRBV7-3, the J call TRBJ2-2, with 9 positions matching TRBD1. V dropped 3 bases and J dropped 7; count of bases not matched to a gene: 9. The CDR3 runs 16 residues. The germline V gene encodes CDR1 SGHTA and CDR2 FQGTGA.

This clone occurred many times. This chain links TRBV5-4 with TRBJ1-2; D not resolved. The germline CDR1 and CDR2 sequences are SGHNT and YYREEE (reference sequence). V lost 0 bases to trimming and J lost 8 bases, with 11 bases between them. The CDR3 has 13 amino acids. CDR3 sequence: CASSLAVDYGYTF. The CDR3 coding sequence is TGTGCCAGCAGCTTGGCCGTGGATTACGGCTACACCTTC.

V and J are TRBV6-2 or TRBV6-3 and TRBJ2-3, with 9 nucleotides matching TRBD2. CDR3 length equals 14 residues. With V trimmed by 6 bases and J by 14 bases, 15 bases remained unmatched. Germline CDR1 MNHEY, CDR2 SVGEGT. The CDR3 bases are TGTGCCAGCAGGCCTCAAGCGGGAGGTGGAACTTGGTATTTT. Translated, it gives CASRPQAGGGTWYF.

This clone has ten or more counts. The chain uses TRBV28 and TRBJ1-2; the D gene is possibly TRBD1 (6 bases). Germline lookup yields CDR1 MDHEN and CDR2 SYDVKM. Trimming cost V 6 bases and J 4 bases, with 21 bases left between them. This CDR3 has 16 amino acids. In nucleotides, the CDR3 is TGTGCCAGCAGGGTGGGCCCAAGGGGGACGGCCTATGGCTACACCTTC. It yields the protein CASRVGPRGTAYGYTF.

This clone was found many times. The chain links TRBV2 to TRBJ2-3; D is possibly TRBD1 (5 bases). The CDR3 has 15 residues. CDR1 SNHLY and CDR2 FYNNEI come from the germline V gene. Trimming took 6 bases from V and 2 from J, leaving 15 bases between them. The CDR3 region is CASRTERSATDTQYF. The CDR3 nucleotides read TGTGCCAGCAGGACAGAAAGAAGTGCCACAGATACGCAGTATTTT.

There are many counts of this clone. The chain recombines TRBV6-2 or TRBV6-3 with TRBJ1-1; D remains ambiguous. With 6 bases removed from V and 6 bases from J, the gap between germline ends came to 14 bases. Germline values: CDR1 MNHEY, CDR2 SVGEGT. The CDR3 spans 13 residues. CDR3 coding DNA: TGTGCCAGCAGCCAAGGTGGAAAAGCTGAAGCTTTCTTT. It is translated as CASSQGGKAEAFF.

This clone was seen ten or more times. The J gene is TRBJ1-1, the V gene TRBV20-1; a weak D match, TRBD1 (6 bases). The CDR3 spans 15 residues. In germline, CDR1 is DFQATT, CDR2 SNEGSKA (reference sequence). V was trimmed by 4 bases and J by 0 bases, leaving 15 bases between them. The CDR3 protein is CSATLAGQLNTEAFF. CDR3 in DNA: TGCAGTGCTACTTTGGCCGGACAGCTGAACACTGAAGCTTTCTTT.

At least ten counts were recorded for this clone. The chain employs TRBV11-1 and TRBJ1-2, with TRBD1 as a possible D gene (6 bases). Germline CDR1 reads SGHAT; CDR2 reads FQDESV (reference sequence). The CDR3 loop spans 16 amino acids. V was clipped by 4 bases and J by 0 bases, with 15 bases between them. CDR3 in amino acids: CASSSDRTPANYGYTF. The CDR3 nucleotides are TGTGCCAGCAGCTCTGACAGGACCCCTGCTAACTATGGCTACACCTTC.

Many counts were recorded for this clone. The chain couples TRBV24-1 to TRBJ2-1; D is ambiguous. Germline CDR1 reads KGHDR; CDR2 reads SFDVKD. Trimming pared 8 bases from V and 4 bases from J, leaving 11 bases between. The CDR3 consists of 13 residues. This CDR3 is CATNSAAYNEQFF. The CDR3 DNA reads TGTGCCACCAACTCTGCGGCATACAATGAGCAGTTCTTC.

This clone was seen repeatedly, ten times or more. The V gene is TRBV6-1, the J gene TRBJ2-5; 11 nucleotides agree with TRBD2. Trimming at V came to 7 bases and at J to 5 bases, leaving 12 bases not matched to a gene. The CDR3 totals 16 residues. CDR1 is MNHNS, CDR2 SASEGT, per germline. CDR3 sequence (DNA): TGTGCCAGCAACCTATTAGCGGGAGGGCGGGAGGAGACCCAGTACTTC. It specifies CASNLLAGGREETQYF.

Regarding this clone: This may be a read error, as it is one base from a much larger clone. The V gene is TRBV12-3 or TRBV12-4, the J gene TRBJ2-4, with 7 bases matching TRBD2. The CDR3 is made up of 14 amino acids. The chain's CDR3 is CASTRAGEKNIHYF. Written as DNA, the CDR3 is TGTGCCAGCACCAGGGCGGGGGAGAAAAACATTCATTACTTC.

This clone was observed at least ten times. This chain connects TRBV12-3 or TRBV12-4 to TRBJ1-6, with TRBD1 as a possible D gene (6 bases). The CDR3 covers 16 residues. The V and J ends lost 4 bases and 10 bases respectively, with 20 bases between them. The CDR3 DNA is TGTGCCAGCAGTTCATTCAGGGGAGGTCATGGATCACCCCTCCACTTT. This sequence encodes CASSSFRGGHGSPLHF.

The chain uses TRBV6-2 or TRBV6-3 and TRBJ2-1, with 12 bases aligning to TRBD2. V dropped 4 bases and J dropped 12; count of bases not matched to a gene: 13. This CDR3 contains 16 residues. Per the germline V gene, CDR1 is MNHEY and CDR2 is SVGEGT. The CDR3 sequence: CASSFIGLAGTLLQFF. As DNA, the CDR3 is TGTGCCAGCAGTTTCATCGGACTAGCGGGGACCCTATTGCAGTTCTTC.